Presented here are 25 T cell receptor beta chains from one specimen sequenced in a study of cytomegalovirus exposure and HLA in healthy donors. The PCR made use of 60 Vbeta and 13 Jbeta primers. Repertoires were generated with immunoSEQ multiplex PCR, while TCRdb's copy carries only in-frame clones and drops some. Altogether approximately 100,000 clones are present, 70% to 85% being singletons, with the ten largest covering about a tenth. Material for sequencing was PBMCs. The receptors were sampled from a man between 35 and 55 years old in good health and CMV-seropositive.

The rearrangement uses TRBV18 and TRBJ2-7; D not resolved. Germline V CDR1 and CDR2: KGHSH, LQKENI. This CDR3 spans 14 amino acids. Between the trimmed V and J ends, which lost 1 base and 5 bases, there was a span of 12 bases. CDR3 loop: CASSPQVGLNEQYF. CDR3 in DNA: TGTGCCAGCTCACCACAAGTGGGCCTAAACGAGCAGTACTTC.

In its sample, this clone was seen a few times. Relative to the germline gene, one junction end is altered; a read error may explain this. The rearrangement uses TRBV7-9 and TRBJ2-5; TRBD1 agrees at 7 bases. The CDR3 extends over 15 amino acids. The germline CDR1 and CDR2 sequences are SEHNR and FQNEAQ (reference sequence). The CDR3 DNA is TGCGCCAGCAGCCAAGTCCCTACAGGGGCGGAGACCCAGTACTTC. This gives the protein CASSQVPTGAETQYF.

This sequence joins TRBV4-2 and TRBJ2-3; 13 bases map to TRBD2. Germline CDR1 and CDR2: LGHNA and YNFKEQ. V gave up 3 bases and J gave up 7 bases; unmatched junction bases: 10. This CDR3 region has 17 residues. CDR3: CASSHLKTSGGQNTQYF. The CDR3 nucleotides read TGTGCCAGCAGCCACCTCAAGACTAGCGGGGGGCAGAATACGCAGTATTTT.

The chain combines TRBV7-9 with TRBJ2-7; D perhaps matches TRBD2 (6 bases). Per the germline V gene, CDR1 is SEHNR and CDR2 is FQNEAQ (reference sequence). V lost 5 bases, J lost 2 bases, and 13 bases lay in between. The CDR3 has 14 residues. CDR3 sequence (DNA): TGTGCCAGCAGCACAAAGACTAGTACCTACGAGCAGTACTTC. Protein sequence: CASSTKTSTYEQYF.

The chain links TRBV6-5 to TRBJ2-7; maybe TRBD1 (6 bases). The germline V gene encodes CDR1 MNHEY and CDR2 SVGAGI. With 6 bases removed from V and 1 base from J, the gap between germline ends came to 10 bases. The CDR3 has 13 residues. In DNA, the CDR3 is TGTGCCAGCAGGGTACAGGGTTCCTACGAGCAGTACTTC. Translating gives CASRVQGSYEQYF.

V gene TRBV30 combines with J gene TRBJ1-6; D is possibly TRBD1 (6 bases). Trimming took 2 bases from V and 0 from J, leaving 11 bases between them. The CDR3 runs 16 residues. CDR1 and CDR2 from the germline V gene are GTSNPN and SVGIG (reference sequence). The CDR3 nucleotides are TGTGCCTGGAGTCACAGGGTCAGCTCCTATAATTCACCCCTCCACTTT. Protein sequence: CAWSHRVSSYNSPLHF.

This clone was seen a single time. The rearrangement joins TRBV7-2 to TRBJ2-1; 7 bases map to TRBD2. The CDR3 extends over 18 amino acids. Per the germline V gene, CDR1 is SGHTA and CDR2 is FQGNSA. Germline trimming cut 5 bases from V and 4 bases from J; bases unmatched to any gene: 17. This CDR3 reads CASSPKGRGAGEYNEQFF. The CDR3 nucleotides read TGTGCCAGCAGCCCCAAGGGCCGAGGTGCGGGGGAGTACAATGAGCAGTTCTTC.

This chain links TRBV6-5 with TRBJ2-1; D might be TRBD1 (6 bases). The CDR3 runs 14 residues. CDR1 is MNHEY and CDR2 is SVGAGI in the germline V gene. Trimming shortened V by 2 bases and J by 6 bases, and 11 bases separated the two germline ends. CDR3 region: CASSYLHRVNEQFF. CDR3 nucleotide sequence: TGTGCCAGCAGTTACCTCCACAGGGTCAATGAGCAGTTCTTC.

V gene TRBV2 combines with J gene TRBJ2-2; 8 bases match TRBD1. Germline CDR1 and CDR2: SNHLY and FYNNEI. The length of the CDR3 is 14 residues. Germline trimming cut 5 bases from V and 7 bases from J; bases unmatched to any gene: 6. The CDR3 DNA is TGTGCCAGCAGTAGGACAGGGATGGGCGGGGAGCTGTTTTTT. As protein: CASSRTGMGGELFF.

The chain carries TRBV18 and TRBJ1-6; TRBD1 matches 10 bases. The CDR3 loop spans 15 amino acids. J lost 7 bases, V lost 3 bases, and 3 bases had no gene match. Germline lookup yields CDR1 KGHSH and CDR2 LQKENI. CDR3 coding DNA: TGTGCCAGCTCACCGACAGGGGGCGCGAATTCACCCCTCCACTTT. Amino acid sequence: CASSPTGGANSPLHF.

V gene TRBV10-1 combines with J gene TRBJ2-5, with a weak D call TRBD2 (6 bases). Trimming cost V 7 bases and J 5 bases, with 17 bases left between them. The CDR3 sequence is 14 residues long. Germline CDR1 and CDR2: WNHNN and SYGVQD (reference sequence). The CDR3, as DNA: TGCGCCAGCAACCGGGAGAGGTCAGGCGAGACCCAGTACTTC. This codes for CASNRERSGETQYF.

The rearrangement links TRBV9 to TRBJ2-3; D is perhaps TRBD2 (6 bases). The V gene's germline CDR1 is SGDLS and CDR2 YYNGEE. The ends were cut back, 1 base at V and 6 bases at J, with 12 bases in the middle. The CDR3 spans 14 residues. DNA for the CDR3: TGTGCCAGCAGCGTATGGGGGGAAGCGGATACGCAGTATTTT. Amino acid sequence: CASSVWGEADTQYF.

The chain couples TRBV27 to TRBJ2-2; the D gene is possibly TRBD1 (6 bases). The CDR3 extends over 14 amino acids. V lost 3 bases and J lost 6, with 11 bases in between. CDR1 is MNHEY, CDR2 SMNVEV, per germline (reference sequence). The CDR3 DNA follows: TGTGCCAGCAGTTTCTTGGACAGCCCCGGGGAGCTGTTTTTT. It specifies CASSFLDSPGELFF.

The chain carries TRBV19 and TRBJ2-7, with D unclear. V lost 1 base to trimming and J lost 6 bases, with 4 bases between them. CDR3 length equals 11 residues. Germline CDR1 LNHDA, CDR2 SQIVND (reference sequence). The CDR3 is CASSIASEQYF. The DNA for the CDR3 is TGTGCCAGTAGTATAGCCAGCGAGCAGTACTTC.

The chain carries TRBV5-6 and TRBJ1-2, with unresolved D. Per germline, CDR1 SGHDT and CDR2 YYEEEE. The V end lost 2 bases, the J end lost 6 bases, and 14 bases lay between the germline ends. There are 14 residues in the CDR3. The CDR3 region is CASSFLSPRDGYTF. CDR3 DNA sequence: TGTGCCAGCAGCTTCTTGAGCCCGAGGGATGGCTACACCTTC.

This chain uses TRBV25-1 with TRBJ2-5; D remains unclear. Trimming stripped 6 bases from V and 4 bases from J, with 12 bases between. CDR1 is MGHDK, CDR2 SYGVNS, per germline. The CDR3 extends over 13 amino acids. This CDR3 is CASRAELGETQYF. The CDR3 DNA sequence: TGTGCCAGCAGGGCGGAATTGGGAGAGACCCAGTACTTC.

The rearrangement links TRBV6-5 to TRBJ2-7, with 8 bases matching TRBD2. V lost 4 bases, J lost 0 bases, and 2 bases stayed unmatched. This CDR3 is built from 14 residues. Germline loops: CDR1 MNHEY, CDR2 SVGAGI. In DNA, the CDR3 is TGTGCCAGCAGTTTAGCGGGGACCTCCTACGAGCAGTACTTC. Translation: CASSLAGTSYEQYF.

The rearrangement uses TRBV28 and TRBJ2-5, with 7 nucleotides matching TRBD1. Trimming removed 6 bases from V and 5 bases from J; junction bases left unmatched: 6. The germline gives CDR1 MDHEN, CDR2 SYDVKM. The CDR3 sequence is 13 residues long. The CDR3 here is CASRTTGEETQYF. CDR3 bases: TGTGCCAGCAGGACTACAGGGGAGGAGACCCAGTACTTC.

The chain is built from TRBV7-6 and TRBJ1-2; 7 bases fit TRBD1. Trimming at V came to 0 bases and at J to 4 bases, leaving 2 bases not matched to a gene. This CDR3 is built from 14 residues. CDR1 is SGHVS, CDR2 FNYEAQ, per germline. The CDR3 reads CASSLAGGSYGYTF. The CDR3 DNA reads TGTGCCAGCAGCTTAGCAGGGGGCAGCTATGGCTACACCTTC.

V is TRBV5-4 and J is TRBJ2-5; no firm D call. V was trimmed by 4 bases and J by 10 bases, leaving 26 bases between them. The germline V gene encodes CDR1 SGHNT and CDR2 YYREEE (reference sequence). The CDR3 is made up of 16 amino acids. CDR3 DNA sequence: TGTGCCAGCAGCGGTGGGTCTCGACACGGCAGTGGAAACCAGTACTTC. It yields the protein CASSGGSRHGSGNQYF.

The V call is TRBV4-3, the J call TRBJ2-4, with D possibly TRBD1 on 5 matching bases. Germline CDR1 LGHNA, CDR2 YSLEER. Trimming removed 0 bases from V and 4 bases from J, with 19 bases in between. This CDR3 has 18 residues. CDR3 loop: CASSQDRVGVGSKNIQYF. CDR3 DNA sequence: TGCGCCAGCAGCCAAGACAGGGTTGGGGTTGGTTCGAAAAACATTCAGTACTTC.

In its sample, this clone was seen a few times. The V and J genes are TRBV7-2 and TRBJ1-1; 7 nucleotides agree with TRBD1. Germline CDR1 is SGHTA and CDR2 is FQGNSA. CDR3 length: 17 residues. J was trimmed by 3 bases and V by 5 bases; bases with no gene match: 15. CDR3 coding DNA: TGTGCCAGCAGCCAACACAGGGGAAGGGTGAAGGACACTGAAGCTTTCTTT. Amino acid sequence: CASSQHRGRVKDTEAFF.

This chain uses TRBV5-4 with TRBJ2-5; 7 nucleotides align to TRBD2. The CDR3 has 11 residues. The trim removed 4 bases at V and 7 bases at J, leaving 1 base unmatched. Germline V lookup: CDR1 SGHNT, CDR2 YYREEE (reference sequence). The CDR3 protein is CASSPGGTQYF. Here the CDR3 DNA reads TGTGCCAGCAGCCCGGGGGGGACCCAGTACTTC.

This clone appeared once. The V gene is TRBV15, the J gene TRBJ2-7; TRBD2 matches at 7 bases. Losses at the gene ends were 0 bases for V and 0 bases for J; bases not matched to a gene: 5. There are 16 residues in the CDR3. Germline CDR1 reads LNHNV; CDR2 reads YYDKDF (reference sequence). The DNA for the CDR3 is TGTGCCACCAGCAGAGATTGGGGGGGAAGCTCCTACGAGCAGTACTTC. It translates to CATSRDWGGSSYEQYF. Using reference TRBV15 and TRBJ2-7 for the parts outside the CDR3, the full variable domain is DAMVIQNPRYQVTQFGKPVTLSCSQTLNHNVMYWYQQKSSQAPKLLFHYYDKDFNNEADTPDNFQSRRPNTSFCFLDIRSPGLGDTAMYLCATSRDWGGSSYEQYFGPGTRLTVT.

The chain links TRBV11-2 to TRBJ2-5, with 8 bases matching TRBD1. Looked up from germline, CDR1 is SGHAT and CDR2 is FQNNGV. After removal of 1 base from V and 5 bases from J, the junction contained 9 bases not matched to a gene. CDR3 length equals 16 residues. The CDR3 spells CASSLGQGAGLETQYF. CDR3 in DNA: TGTGCCAGCAGCTTAGGTCAGGGGGCGGGTCTGGAGACCCAGTACTTC.